This TCR beta chain was documented in a study of cytomegalovirus exposure and HLA in healthy donors. General observations from the study: There was a cluster of highly shared sequence variants that was likely a sequencing artifact.

Concerning this clone: Its antigen is unidentified.

PCR employed 60 Vbeta and 13 Jbeta primers. Profiling relied on immunoSEQ multiplex PCR, and the TCRdb table lists in-frame clones only, not all of them. The sample contains tens of thousands of clones, about 72% of which appear only once. This CDR3 contains 13 residues. CDR1 and CDR2 (germline): SGHRS, YFSETQ. The V gene lost 5 bases and the J gene lost 5 bases, with 13 bases spanning the gap. This chain uses TRBV5-1 with TRBJ2-5; D is possibly TRBD2 (5 bases). The sample comprised PBMCs. This sequence was found in a woman between 25 and 40 years old in good health and CMV-seropositive. The CDR3 reads CASRKEAGETQYF. CDR3 DNA sequence: TGCGCCAGCAGGAAGGAGGCTGGGGAGACCCAGTACTTC.